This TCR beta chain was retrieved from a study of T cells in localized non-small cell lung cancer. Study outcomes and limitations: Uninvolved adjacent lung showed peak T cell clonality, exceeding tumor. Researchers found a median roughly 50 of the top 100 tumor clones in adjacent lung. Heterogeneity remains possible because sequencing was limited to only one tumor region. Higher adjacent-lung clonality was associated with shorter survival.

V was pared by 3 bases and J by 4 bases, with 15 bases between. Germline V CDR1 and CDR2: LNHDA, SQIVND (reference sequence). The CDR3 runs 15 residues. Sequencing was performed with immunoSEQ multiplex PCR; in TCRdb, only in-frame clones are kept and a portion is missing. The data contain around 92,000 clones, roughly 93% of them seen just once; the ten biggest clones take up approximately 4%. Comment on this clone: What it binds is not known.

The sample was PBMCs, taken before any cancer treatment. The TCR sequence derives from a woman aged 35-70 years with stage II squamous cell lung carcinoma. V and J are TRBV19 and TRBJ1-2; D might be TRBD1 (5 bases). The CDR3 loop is CASSIGGTSSYGYTF. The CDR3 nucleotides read TGTGCCAGTAGTATTGGTGGGACCTCTTCCTATGGCTACACCTTC.